Following are 19 T cell receptor beta chains from one sample sequenced in a study of cytomegalovirus exposure and HLA in healthy donors. The PCR made use of 60 Vbeta and 13 Jbeta primers. Measured with immunoSEQ multiplex PCR; TCRdb has only the in-frame clones, and not every one. The sample includes around 27,000 clones. Source material: PBMCs. These receptors all come from a man in his thirties or forties in good health and CMV-seronegative.

V gene TRBV6-5 combines with J gene TRBJ1-1; D is unresolved. V shed 0 bases and J shed 0 bases, with 8 bases lying between them. Germline V gene sequence: CDR1 MNHEY, CDR2 SVGAGI. The CDR3 length is 15 residues. DNA of the CDR3: TGTGCCAGCAGTTACTCGATGGGCCTGAACACTGAAGCTTTCTTT. It codes for CASSYSMGLNTEAFF.

The chain employs TRBV18 and TRBJ2-1; the match to TRBD1 covers 7 bases. The V and J ends lost 3 bases and 4 bases, in that order; junction bases with no gene match: 9. Per germline, CDR1 KGHSH and CDR2 LQKENI. The CDR3 runs to 16 residues. The CDR3 sequence: CASSPGQQGIYNEQFF. The CDR3 DNA follows: TGTGCCAGCTCACCCGGCCAACAGGGGATTTACAATGAGCAGTTCTTC.

The CDR3 DNA sequence: TGTGCCAGCAGTGAAGACGGCGGAAGGTACTATGGCTACACCTTC. Residues: CASSEDGGRYYGYTF. The chain recombines TRBV2 with TRBJ1-2; no clear D gene. V was pared by 1 base and J by 3 bases, with 12 bases between. Germline V gene lookup returns CDR1 SNHLY and CDR2 FYNNEI. The length of the CDR3 is 15 residues.

This chain uses TRBV4-3 with TRBJ1-5, with D unclear. The CDR3 totals 13 residues. V was shortened by 0 bases and J by 7 bases, with 7 bases between the two germline ends. Germline lookup yields CDR1 LGHNA and CDR2 YSLEER. CDR3 in DNA: TGCGCCAGCAGCCAAGATGCTCGGCAGCCCCAGCATTTT. Protein: CASSQDARQPQHF.

This chain joins TRBV9 and TRBJ2-2; D unresolved. Germline V lookup: CDR1 SGDLS, CDR2 YYNGEE. The V and J ends lost 3 bases and 1 base respectively, with 10 bases between them. The CDR3 loop spans 15 amino acids. CDR3 protein: CASSGGGRNTGELFF. CDR3 bases: TGTGCCAGCAGCGGAGGCGGCAGGAACACCGGGGAGCTGTTTTTT.

The chain combines TRBV30 with TRBJ2-5; D remains ambiguous. V was shortened by 3 bases and J by 5 bases, with 19 bases between the two germline ends. Germline V gene lookup returns CDR1 GTSNPN and CDR2 SVGIG (reference sequence). CDR3 length: 15 amino acids. Here the CDR3 reads CAWRPYPLARETQYF. For the CDR3, the DNA is TGTGCCTGGAGACCTTATCCTTTGGCGAGGGAGACCCAGTACTTC.

The V gene is TRBV5-1, the J gene TRBJ1-4; weak D call: TRBD1 (6 bases). Looked up from germline, CDR1 is SGHRS and CDR2 is YFSETQ. This CDR3 comprises 18 residues. Trimming cost V 5 bases and J 4 bases, with 24 bases left between them. CDR3 nucleotides: TGCGCCAGCAGAGGGTTGGGGGCTCGACAGATGGGTAATGAAAAACTGTTTTTT. The encoded protein is CASRGLGARQMGNEKLFF.

The rearrangement links TRBV4-1 to TRBJ2-2, with 10 bases fitting TRBD1. CDR1 and CDR2 (germline): MGHRA, YSYEKL. The CDR3 is 17 amino acids. Trimming cost V 0 bases and J 7 bases; bases outside gene matches: 8. CDR3 sequence: CASSQDAETGGIGELFF. The CDR3 nucleotides are TGCGCCAGCAGCCAAGATGCCGAGACAGGGGGCATCGGGGAGCTGTTTTTT.

The rearrangement links TRBV30 to TRBJ2-7; 7 nucleotides line up with TRBD2. The CDR3 contains 14 residues. V shed 0 bases, J shed 2 bases, and the junction held 4 bases outside the gene matches. Germline CDR1 GTSNPN, CDR2 SVGIG (reference sequence). Here the CDR3 reads CAWSVGEGPYEQYF. DNA for the CDR3: TGTGCCTGGAGTGTAGGGGAGGGGCCCTACGAGCAGTACTTC.

The chain employs TRBV5-1 and TRBJ1-5; possible D gene TRBD1, 6 bases. Germline V CDR1 and CDR2: SGHRS, YFSETQ. The CDR3 has 17 residues. Trimming took off 0 bases at V and 2 bases at J, with 15 bases between the two ends. CDR3 coding DNA: TGCGCCAGCAGCTTGGGAATGGACAGCGGGGGCAATCAGCCCCAGCATTTT. Translating it yields CASSLGMDSGGNQPQHF.

The CDR3 is CASSWGGPTEAFF. Written as DNA, the CDR3 is TGTGCCAGCAGTTGGGGGGGTCCCACTGAAGCTTTCTTT. V and J are TRBV28 and TRBJ1-1, with a possible D match to TRBD1 (5 bases). This CDR3 has 13 residues. V lost 4 bases and J 4 bases, leaving 10 bases between the germline ends. Per germline, CDR1 MDHEN and CDR2 SYDVKM.

The chain joins TRBV30 to TRBJ1-2; no clear D. The CDR3 is 13 amino acids. V was clipped by 0 bases and J by 6 bases, with 11 bases between them. CDR1 is GTSNPN and CDR2 is SVGIG in the germline V gene (reference sequence). The CDR3 is CAWSVSGFDGYTF. As DNA, the CDR3 is TGTGCCTGGAGTGTTTCAGGATTCGATGGCTACACCTTC. The full variable domain, its missing parts supplied by reference TRBV30 and TRBJ1-2, is SQTIHQWPATLVQPVGSPLSLECTVEGTSNPNLYWYRQAAGRGLQLLFYSVGIGQISSEVPQNLSASRPQDRQFILSSKKLLLSDSGFYLCAWSVSGFDGYTFGSGTRLTVV.

V is TRBV11-3 and J is TRBJ2-1; perhaps TRBD2 as D (6 bases). Between the trimmed V and J ends, which lost 3 bases and 6 bases, there was a span of 21 bases. CDR3 size: 17 residues. CDR1 is SGHNT, CDR2 YENEEA, per germline. The CDR3: CASSFSSGSSWGNEQFF. In DNA form, the CDR3 reads TGTGCCAGCAGCTTCTCCAGCGGGTCCTCCTGGGGCAATGAGCAGTTCTTC. Using reference TRBV11-3 and TRBJ2-1 for the parts outside the CDR3, the full variable domain is EAGVVQSPRYKIIEKKQPVAFWCNPISGHNTLYWYLQNLGQGPELLIRYENEEAVDDSQLPKDRFSAERLKGVDSTLKIQPAELGDSAVYLCASSFSSGSSWGNEQFFGPGTRLTVL.

The CDR3 reads CASSTTRQHPEYF. DNA of the CDR3: TGTGCCAGTAGTACCACCCGACAGCACCCGGAGTACTTC. The chain joins TRBV19 to TRBJ2-7; D may be TRBD1 (5 bases). V was trimmed by 4 bases and J by 11 bases, leaving 18 bases between them. The CDR3 spans 13 residues. The germline gives CDR1 LNHDA, CDR2 SQIVND (reference sequence).

CDR3 sequence reads: CASSLGAGAAKETQYF. The CDR3 region has the DNA TGCGCCAGCAGCTTGGGTGCGGGGGCCGCGAAAGAGACCCAGTACTTC. J is TRBJ2-5 and V is TRBV5-1; D possibly corresponds to TRBD2 (7 bases). The germline CDR1 and CDR2 sequences are SGHRS and YFSETQ. Trimming removed 0 bases at V and 3 bases at J, with 15 bases between. The CDR3 totals 16 residues.

This sequence joins TRBV11-3 and TRBJ2-7; 10 bases align to TRBD2. Germline V CDR1 and CDR2: SGHNT, YENEEA. CDR3 length: 14 amino acids. J gave up 2 bases and V 3 bases, and 1 base lay outside the gene matches. In nucleotides, the CDR3 is TGTGCCAGCAGCTTGAGCGGGGGGGCCTACGAGCAGTACTTC. Encoded protein: CASSLSGGAYEQYF. Full variable domain (outside the CDR3, taken from reference TRBV11-3 and TRBJ2-7): EAGVVQSPRYKIIEKKQPVAFWCNPISGHNTLYWYLQNLGQGPELLIRYENEEAVDDSQLPKDRFSAERLKGVDSTLKIQPAELGDSAVYLCASSLSGGAYEQYFGPGTRLTVT.

The J gene is TRBJ2-2, the V gene TRBV6-5; D gene ambiguous. This CDR3 region has 12 residues. V was cut by 6 bases and J by 3 bases, with 5 bases left in between. Germline loops: CDR1 MNHEY, CDR2 SVGAGI. The CDR3 DNA follows: TGTGCCAGCAGCCCCGACACCGGGGAGCTGTTTTTT. This encodes CASSPDTGELFF.

The chain employs TRBV7-2 and TRBJ1-1, with TRBD1 identical over 8 bases. Looked up from germline, CDR1 is SGHTA and CDR2 is FQGNSA. V dropped 4 bases and J dropped 11; count of bases not matched to a gene: 9. CDR3 length equals 13 residues. CDR3 sequence reads: CASSSGTGGVAFF. The CDR3 bases are TGTGCCAGCAGCTCTGGGACAGGTGGAGTTGCTTTCTTT.

This chain connects TRBV18 to TRBJ2-7, with D possibly being TRBD2 (6 bases). The CDR3 consists of 13 residues. From germline, CDR1 is KGHSH and CDR2 LQKENI. Between the trimmed V and J ends, which lost 3 bases and 6 bases, there was a span of 12 bases. The CDR3 reads CASSPGASAEQYF. CDR3 sequence (DNA): TGTGCCAGCTCACCGGGTGCTAGCGCCGAGCAGTACTTC.